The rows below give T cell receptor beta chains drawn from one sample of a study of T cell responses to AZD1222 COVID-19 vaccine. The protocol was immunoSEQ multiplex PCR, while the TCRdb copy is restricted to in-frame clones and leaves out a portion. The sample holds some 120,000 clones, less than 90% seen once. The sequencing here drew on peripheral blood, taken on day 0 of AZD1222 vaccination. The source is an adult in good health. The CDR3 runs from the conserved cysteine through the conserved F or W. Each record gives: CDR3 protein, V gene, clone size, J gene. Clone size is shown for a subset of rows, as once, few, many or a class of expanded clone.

CASSPLLPGLAGYTF | TRBV4-1 | NA | TRBJ1-2
CASKRTSGGRVDTQYF | TRBV7-2 | NA | TRBJ2-3
CASGLLGEPQHF | TRBV12-5 | NA | TRBJ1-5
CASRAQGARGAEAFF | TRBV28 | NA | TRBJ1-1
CASSLSETVNTEAFF | TRBV27 | NA | TRBJ1-1
CASRSGSFAEQYF | TRBV19 | once | TRBJ2-7
CASSSRWLVQQPQHF | TRBV6-2/TRBV6-3 | NA | TRBJ1-5
CASSLDLNSPLHF | TRBV5-5 | few | TRBJ1-6
CASSLGGLAGVIDTQYF | TRBV28 | NA | TRBJ2-3
CASSLARQGSYEQYF | TRBV11-2 | NA | TRBJ2-7
CASSLRTAARDTQYF | TRBV6-5 | NA | TRBJ2-3
CASAPSGGFYEQYF | TRBV27 | NA | TRBJ2-7
CASSRMDLPSTGNTIYF | TRBV18 | few | TRBJ1-3
CASSQDQPVSGNTIYF | TRBV4-3 | NA | TRBJ1-3
CASSQYGGNQPQHF | TRBV14 | few | TRBJ1-5
CATSRDRGNQPQHF | TRBV15 | NA | TRBJ1-5
CASSYGRGYGYTF | TRBV28 | NA | TRBJ1-2
CASSYTRPGPSTDTQYF | TRBV6-2/TRBV6-3 | NA | TRBJ2-3
CASSPGTGLSYEQYF | TRBV5-8 | NA | TRBJ2-7